Given below is one T cell receptor (beta chain) in context. The antigen is not known. Germline V gives CDR1 SGHDT, CDR2 YYEEEE. V was shortened by 2 bases and J by 3 bases, with 18 bases between the two germline ends. This CDR3 has 17 residues. The record originates from a study of T cell repertoires in cytomegalovirus infection. About the study: CMV infection together with matching HLA type was indicated by public TCR beta signatures. Study-wide results and limits: Dominating the ex vivo response were HLA-C-restricted CMV-specific TCR beta clonotypes.

TCRdb independently ran MiXCR on the reads; one entry per CDR3 protein. The repertoire holds approximately 550,000 distinct CDR3 sequences, with approximately 16% as singletons. V usage is TRBV5-6 and J usage is TRBJ1-5, with D maybe TRBD1 (6 bases). Sequenced sample: CD8+ T cells from PBMCs. The origin of this receptor is a human donor in good health (CMV status not recorded). Some clones in this sample may be carry-over from other donors' samples. The CDR3 reads CASSFEGGASDNQPQHF. The CDR3 DNA reads as TGTGCCAGCAGCTTTGAAGGGGGGGCGAGTGACAATCAGCCCCAGCATTTT.